This TCR beta chain was captured in a study of monozygotic twins with cystic fibrosis. On the study more broadly: Libraries were built from 3 to 3.5 micrograms of fragmented DNA using approximately 16 PCR cycles.

Study conclusions and caveats: The repertoire was suggested to be naive-dominated, clonality median approximately 0.0098. Co-twins had the most similar V usage for 13 of 16 pairs, J for 8. Monozygotic CF twin pairs shared significantly more nucleotide-identical clonotypes than unrelated CF individuals did.

Assay: immunoSEQ multiplex PCR; the TCRdb copy retains only in-frame clones and omits some. The table records 30,000 to 35,000 clones, roughly 96% of them present only once. For this clone: The antigen remains undetermined.

The CDR3 spans 12 residues. Germline-derived CDR1 and CDR2 are LNHDA and SQIVND (reference sequence). The V end was cut by 1 base, the J end by 6 bases, with 6 bases between. This TCR was recovered from a girl aged 2-15 years with cystic fibrosis. The sequenced sample consisted of blood. The rearrangement uses TRBV19 and TRBJ1-1, with D unresolved. Written as DNA, the CDR3 is TGTGCCAGTAGTATAGGAGGCGCTGAAGCTTTCTTT. This gives the protein CASSIGGAEAFF.